Listed here are 9 T cell receptor beta chains from one sample, sequenced in a study of blood T cell repertoires in COVID-19. Some clones are missing from TCRdb's copy, which holds only in-frame ones; the method was immunoSEQ multiplex PCR. The repertoire includes over 150,000 clones, 65% to 80% of them detected once, and around 12% sits in the top ten. Sequencing used peripheral blood. The receptors were gathered from a woman aged 50 to 60 with acute or convalescent COVID-19.

The table lists this clone with a few counts. This rearrangement joins TRBV5-1 to TRBJ1-3; 10 nucleotides agree with TRBD1. Trimming removed 4 bases from V and 7 bases from J; junction bases left unmatched: 8. Germline V gene data show CDR1 as SGHRS and CDR2 as YFSETQ. This CDR3 region has 15 residues. The CDR3 DNA sequence: TGCGCCAGCAGCGTGACAGGGGGCGATTGGAACACCATATATTTT. The encoded protein is CASSVTGGDWNTIYF.

The chain links TRBV5-1 to TRBJ2-7; the D gene is possibly TRBD1 (5 bases). Germline values: CDR1 SGHRS, CDR2 YFSETQ. V gave up 0 bases and J gave up 0 bases, with 7 bases separating them. This CDR3 is 14 amino acids long. CDR3 nucleotide sequence: TGCGCCAGCAGCTTGGGGGGCTACTCCTACGAGCAGTACTTC. Residues: CASSLGGYSYEQYF.

The gene calls are TRBV19 and TRBJ1-5; 9 bases match TRBD1. CDR1 is LNHDA and CDR2 is SQIVND in the germline V gene (reference sequence). The CDR3 length is 14 residues. Unmatched junction bases numbered 5, after V lost 5 bases and J lost 6 bases. The CDR3 sequence is CASSFTGGPQPQHF. The CDR3 DNA sequence: TGTGCCAGTAGTTTCACAGGGGGCCCTCAGCCCCAGCATTTT.

This clone is a singleton in its sample. The chain links TRBV19 to TRBJ1-1, with D tentatively TRBD1 (5 bases). The CDR3 spans 12 residues. Germline CDR1 reads LNHDA; CDR2 reads SQIVND (reference sequence). V lost 1 base, J lost 6 bases, and 6 bases lay in between. The CDR3 sequence: CASSIGGAEAFF. CDR3 nucleotides: TGTGCCAGTAGTATAGGGGGGGCTGAAGCTTTCTTT. Full variable domain (missing parts from reference TRBV19 and TRBJ1-1): DGGITQSPKYLFRKEGQNVTLSCEQNLNHDAMYWYRQDPGQGLRLIYYSQIVNDFQKGDIAEGYSVSREKKESFPLTVTSAQKNPTAFYLCASSIGGAEAFFGQGTRLTVV.

The CDR3 bases are TGTGCCAGCAGCCAAGAACAGGGGGCCTACAATGAGCAGTTCTTC. This codes for CASSQEQGAYNEQFF. The J gene is TRBJ2-1, the V gene TRBV14, with TRBD1 identical over 8 bases. This CDR3 has 15 residues. Per the germline V gene, CDR1 is SGHDN and CDR2 is FVKESK. J was trimmed by 2 bases and V by 0 bases; bases with no gene match: 0.

The V call is TRBV12-3 or TRBV12-4, the J call TRBJ1-1; TRBD1 is a possible D gene (5 bases). Deletions cut 4 bases from V and 8 bases from J, with 11 bases between. The CDR3 loop spans 12 amino acids. The CDR3 region has the DNA TGTGCCAGCAGTTCCTCCCGACAGGAAGCTTTCTTT. This sequence encodes CASSSSRQEAFF.

A note on this clone: Other DNA variants within this sample encode the same CDR3. This chain connects TRBV27 to TRBJ1-1, with 7 nucleotides matching TRBD1. Germline CDR1 is MNHEY and CDR2 is SMNVEV (reference sequence). The CDR3 extends over 15 amino acids. V lost 4 bases, J lost 0 bases, and 5 bases stayed unmatched. CDR3 loop: CASSSRQGLNTEAFF. In DNA form, the CDR3 reads TGTGCCAGCAGTTCCCGACAGGGACTGAACACTGAAGCTTTCTTT.

Worth noting for this clone: Other DNA sequences from this sample encode an identical CDR3 as well. This chain connects TRBV5-5 to TRBJ2-7, with TRBD1 as a possible D gene (5 bases). The CDR3 is 13 residues long. Trimming left V 4 bases short and J 2 bases short, with 10 bases between. The germline V gene has CDR1 SGHKS and CDR2 YYEKEE (reference sequence). The CDR3 is CASSPSRAYEQYF. Here the CDR3 DNA reads TGTGCCAGCAGCCCCAGCAGGGCCTACGAGCAGTACTTC.

This chain joins TRBV20-1 and TRBJ2-1; 7 bases are a match to TRBD2. V trimming: 6 bases; J trimming: 5 bases; junction bases outside the gene matches: 10. CDR3 length: 14 amino acids. CDR1 DFQATT and CDR2 SNEGSKA come from the germline V gene (reference sequence). CDR3 sequence reads: CSASRLAGNNEQFF. The CDR3 region has the DNA TGCAGTGCCAGTAGACTAGCAGGGAACAATGAGCAGTTCTTC.